Many counts were recorded for the clone carrying this T cell receptor beta chain. The sample is drawn from a study of early T cells in non-severe SARS-CoV-2 infection. From the 5' RACE reads, TCRdb called clonotypes with MiXCR, one entry per CDR3 protein. The sample records about 50,000 distinct CDR3 sequences, 7.5% to 10% being singletons. V was cut by 5 bases and J by 0 bases, with 10 bases left in between. CDR1 and CDR2 from the germline V gene are LNHNV and YYDKDF (reference sequence). This CDR3 spans 14 amino acids. The chain recombines TRBV15 with TRBJ1-1; perhaps TRBD1 as D (6 bases). The clonotype was recovered from an adult who was a healthcare worker with PCR-confirmed SARS-CoV-2 infection or an uninfected control (not recorded which). The sample comprised whole blood. The chain's CDR3 is CATSPQGLNTEAFF. The DNA of the CDR3 is TGTGCCACCAGCCCACAGGGTTTGAACACTGAAGCTTTCTTT.